Below are 2 T cell receptor beta chains sequenced from a single sample in a study of molecular identifiers for immune sequencing clone quantification. One entry per CDR3 protein, called by TCRdb with MiXCR from the PCR reads. The table records about 510,000 distinct CDR3 sequences, about 21% of them present only once. Specimen: naive CD8+ T cells from blood, with Jurkat cell RNA spiked in. Subset defined: FACS-sorted CD8+CD4-CCR7+CD45RA+ naive T cells. The origin of the receptors is a human donor in good health. Some libraries in this study had Jurkat cell RNA spiked in.

This sequence joins TRBV12-3 or TRBV12-4 and TRBJ1-2, with TRBD1 identical over 7 bases. The CDR3 consists of 13 residues. V dropped 3 bases and J dropped 6; count of bases not matched to a gene: 4. CDR3 in amino acids: CASSLGTGDGYTF. DNA of the CDR3: TGTGCCAGCAGTTTGGGAACAGGGGATGGCTACACCTTC.

This clonotype was observed at least ten times. The rearrangement uses TRBV30 and TRBJ2-7; TRBD2 matches at 12 bases. This CDR3 comprises 13 residues. Unmatched junction bases numbered 4, after V lost 4 bases and J lost 6 bases. Germline CDR1 is GTSNPN and CDR2 is SVGIG (reference sequence). The CDR3 protein is CAWTPGLAGEQYF. The CDR3 DNA follows: TGTGCCTGGACCCCGGGACTAGCGGGCGAGCAGTACTTC.